The clone carrying this T cell receptor (beta chain) has just a few counts. The assay was immunoSEQ multiplex PCR, and TCRdb's table has in-frame clones only and misses some. The sample lists around 230,000 clones, about nine tenths occurring once. The CDR3 is 14 amino acids. Trimming at V came to 6 bases and at J to 7 bases, leaving 12 bases not matched to a gene. CDR1 and CDR2 from the germline V gene are KGHSH and LQKENI. This sample was included in a study of blood T cell repertoires in COVID-19. Sequenced input: peripheral blood. The clonotype comes from a man aged 30 to 45 who had recovered from COVID-19. This chain uses TRBV18 with TRBJ2-7, with 7 bases aligning to TRBD1. The CDR3 sequence is CASSQQGPSVEQYF. CDR3 coding DNA: TGTGCCAGCTCGCAACAGGGGCCCTCGGTGGAGCAGTACTTC.